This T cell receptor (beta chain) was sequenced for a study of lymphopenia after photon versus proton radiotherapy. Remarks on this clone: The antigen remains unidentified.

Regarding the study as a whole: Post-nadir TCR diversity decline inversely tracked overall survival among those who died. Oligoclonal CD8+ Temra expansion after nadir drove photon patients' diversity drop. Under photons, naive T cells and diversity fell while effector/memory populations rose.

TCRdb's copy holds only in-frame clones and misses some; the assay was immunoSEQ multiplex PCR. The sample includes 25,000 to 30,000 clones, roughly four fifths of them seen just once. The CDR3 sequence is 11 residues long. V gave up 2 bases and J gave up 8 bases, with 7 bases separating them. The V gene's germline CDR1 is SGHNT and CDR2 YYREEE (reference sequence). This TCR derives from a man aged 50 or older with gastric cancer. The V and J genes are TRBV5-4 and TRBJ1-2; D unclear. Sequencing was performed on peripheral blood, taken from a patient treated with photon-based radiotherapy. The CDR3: CASSFRAGYTF. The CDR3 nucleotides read TGTGCCAGCAGCTTCCGGGCAGGCTACACCTTC. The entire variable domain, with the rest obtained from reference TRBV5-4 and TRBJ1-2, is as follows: ETGVTQSPTHLIKTRGQQVTLRCSSQSGHNTVSWYQQALGQGPQFIFQYYREEENGRGNFPPRFSGLQFPNYSSELNVNALELDDSALYLCASSFRAGYTFGSGTRLTVV.